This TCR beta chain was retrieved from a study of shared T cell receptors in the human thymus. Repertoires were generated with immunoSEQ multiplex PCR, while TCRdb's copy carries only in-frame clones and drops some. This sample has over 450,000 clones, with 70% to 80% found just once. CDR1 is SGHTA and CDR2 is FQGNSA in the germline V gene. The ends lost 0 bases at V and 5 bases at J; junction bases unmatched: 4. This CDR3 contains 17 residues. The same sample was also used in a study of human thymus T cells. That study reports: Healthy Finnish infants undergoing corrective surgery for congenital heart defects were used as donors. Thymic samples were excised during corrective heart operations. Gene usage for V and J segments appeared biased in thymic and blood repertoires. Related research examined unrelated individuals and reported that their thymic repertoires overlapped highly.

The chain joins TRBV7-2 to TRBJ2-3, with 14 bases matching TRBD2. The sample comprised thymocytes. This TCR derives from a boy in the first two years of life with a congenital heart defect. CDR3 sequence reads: CASSLAGTSGRRDTQYF. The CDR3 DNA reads TGTGCCAGCAGCTTAGCTGGGACTAGCGGGAGACGAGATACGCAGTATTTT.